These T cell receptor beta chains were read from a single sample in a study of blood T cell repertoires in COVID-19. Profiled with immunoSEQ multiplex PCR; TCRdb holds only in-frame clones, not every one. The sample yields 270,000 or so clones, about nine tenths seen once. Sample: peripheral blood. The receptors come from a man aged 35-49 years with active or convalescent COVID-19. Both conserved end residues are part of each CDR3. A D gene is named only where the DNA matches it firmly. Only some rows state a clone size, as once, few, many or a class for expanded clones.

NA	TRBV2	NA	TRBJ2-2	TGTGCCATACAGGGTAGGGACACCGGGGAGCTGTTTTTT	CAIQGRDTGELFF
NA	TRBV13	TRBD1	TRBJ1-1	TGTGCCAGCAGCAAAAGTCCCGGGACAGGGAACACTGAAGCTTTCTTT	CASSKSPGTGNTEAFF
NA	TRBV5-1	TRBD2	TRBJ2-1	TGCGCCAGCAGGACGGGACTAGCGGGGGGACCCAATGAGCAGTTCTTC	CASRTGLAGGPNEQFF
NA	TRBV19	TRBD1	TRBJ1-5	TGTGCCAGTAGTATCCGGGACAGGCAAACTCAAGAGCCCCAGCATTTT	CASSIRDRQTQEPQHF
few	TRBV10-3	TRBD2	TRBJ2-1	TGTGCCATCAGAACTAGCGGGAGAGGTAGTTGGAACAATGAGCAGTTCTTC	CAIRTSGRGSWNNEQFF
NA	TRBV19	NA	TRBJ1-1	TGTGCCAGTAGTATGCGGGGGGGCGTAATGACTGAAGCTTTCTTT	CASSMRGGVMTEAFF
NA	TRBV7-9	NA	TRBJ1-3	TGTGCCAGCTGCCGGGGGGCTGGAAACACCATATATTTT	CASCRGAGNTIYF
once	TRBV6-6	TRBD2	TRBJ2-5	TGTGCCAGCAGTCAAGGGACTAGCGTTGGAGAGACCCAGTACTTC	CASSQGTSVGETQYF
NA	TRBV7-7	TRBD1	TRBJ2-7	TGTGCTAGCAGCTTAGGTTCGGGCAGGGGGAGTGAGCAGTACTTC	CASSLGSGRGSEQYF
NA	TRBV5-6	TRBD1	TRBJ1-5	TGTGCCAGCAGCTTGTATGGGACAGTGCCAATTCAGCCCCAGCATTTT	CASSLYGTVPIQPQHF
NA	TRBV6-1	TRBD2	TRBJ2-5	TGTGCCAGCAGTGAAGTTCCTAGCGGGGGATTAGAGACCCAGTACTTC	CASSEVPSGGLETQYF
NA	TRBV27	NA	TRBJ2-5	TGTGCCAGCAGTGACAGGAATCAAGAGACCCAGTACTTC	CASSDRNQETQYF
NA	TRBV5-4	NA	TRBJ2-3	TGTGCCAGCAGCTTCCACGGTGGAGCAGATACGCAGTATTTT	CASSFHGGADTQYF
NA	TRBV10-3	TRBD1	TRBJ2-1	TGTGCCATCTCGAGGGGGCCCAATGAGCAGTTCTTC	CAISRGPNEQFF
NA	TRBV7-3	NA	TRBJ1-2	TGTGCCAGCAGCCCGGACAGTAACTATGGCTACACCTTC	CASSPDSNYGYTF
NA	TRBV29-1	TRBD1	TRBJ2-3	TGCAGCGTGGGACAGAGGGAGGATACGCAGTATTTT	CSVGQREDTQYF
NA	TRBV5-1	TRBD1	TRBJ2-4	TGCGCCAGCAGCATGGGACAGGGGAACATTCAGTACTTC	CASSMGQGNIQYF
once	TRBV11-2	NA	TRBJ2-2	TGTGCCAGCAGCTTAGCAGCGAACACCGGGGAGCTGTTTTTT	CASSLAANTGELFF
NA	TRBV5-6	NA	TRBJ2-1	TGTGCCAGCAGCTTGGCCAGCTACAATGAGCAGTTCTTC	CASSLASYNEQFF
NA	TRBV29-1	TRBD1	TRBJ1-4	TGCAGCGTTGAGCGGGACAGGATTAATGAAAAACTGTTTTTT	CSVERDRINEKLFF
NA	TRBV7-2	TRBD1	TRBJ1-5	TGTGCCAGCAGCCTTGCTGGGGACAGGGTTCAGCCCCAGCATTTT	CASSLAGDRVQPQHF